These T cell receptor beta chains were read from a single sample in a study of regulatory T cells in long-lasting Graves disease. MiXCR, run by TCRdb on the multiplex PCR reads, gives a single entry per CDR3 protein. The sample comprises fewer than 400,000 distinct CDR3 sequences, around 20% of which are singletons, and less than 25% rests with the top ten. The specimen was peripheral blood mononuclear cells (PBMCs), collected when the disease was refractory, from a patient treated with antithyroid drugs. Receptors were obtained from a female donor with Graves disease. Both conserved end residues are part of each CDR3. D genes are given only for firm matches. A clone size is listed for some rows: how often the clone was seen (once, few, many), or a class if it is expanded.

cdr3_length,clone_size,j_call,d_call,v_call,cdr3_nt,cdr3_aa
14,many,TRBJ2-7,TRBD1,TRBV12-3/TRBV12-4,TGTGCCAGCAGCCGTGGGCCAGGGGGCTACGAGCAGTACTTC,CASSRGPGGYEQYF
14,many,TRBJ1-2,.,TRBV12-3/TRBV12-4,TGTGCCAGCAGTGCGGACGCAGGTCCTTTTGGCTACACCTTC,CASSADAGPFGYTF
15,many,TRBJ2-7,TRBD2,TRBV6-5,TGTGCCAGCAGTTACTCGTCTAGCGGCACCTACGAGCAGTACTTC,CASSYSSSGTYEQYF
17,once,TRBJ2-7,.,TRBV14,TGTGCCAGCAGCCATCCCCAGGGGGGCGTAAGACACTACGAGCAGTACTTC,CASSHPQGGVRHYEQYF
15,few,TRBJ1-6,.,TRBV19,TGTGCCAGTAGTCTGATCGTCGGGTTATATTCACCCCTCCACTTT,CASSLIVGLYSPLHF
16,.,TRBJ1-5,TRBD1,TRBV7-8,TGTGCCAGCAGCCAGGGGGTGGCAGGGGCAGGTCAGCCCCAGCATTTT,CASSQGVAGAGQPQHF
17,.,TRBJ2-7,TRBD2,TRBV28,TGTGCCAGCAGCTTTCGAGGCGGGGCTAGCGGGAACTACGAGCAGTACTTC,CASSFRGGASGNYEQYF
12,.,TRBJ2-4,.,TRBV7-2,TGTGCCAGCAGCTTAGCGGTGGACATTCAGTACTTC,CASSLAVDIQYF
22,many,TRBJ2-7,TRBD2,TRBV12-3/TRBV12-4,TGTGCCAGCAGCCAAAGTTTCTGGGGGGGACTAGCGGGAGCGAAGCGGTCCTACGAGCAGTACTTC,CASSQSFWGGLAGAKRSYEQYF
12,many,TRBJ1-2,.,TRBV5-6,TGTGCCAGCAGCTTGGAGGAGGCTGGCTACACCTTC,CASSLEEAGYTF
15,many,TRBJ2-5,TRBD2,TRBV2,TGTGCCAGCAGCCAACTAGCGGGAGTATCAGAGACCCAGTACTTC,CASSQLAGVSETQYF
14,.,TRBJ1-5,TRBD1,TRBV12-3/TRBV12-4,TGTGCCAGAACAGGGGGGGATAGCAATCAGCCCCAGCATTTT,CARTGGDSNQPQHF
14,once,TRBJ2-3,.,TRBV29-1,TGCAGCGTTGGGGGGCAGATTCGCACAGATACGCAGTATTTT,CSVGGQIRTDTQYF
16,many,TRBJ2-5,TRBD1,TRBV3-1,TGTGCCAGCAGCCAAGAAGGGCCAGGGGGCAGAGAGACCCAGTACTTC,CASSQEGPGGRETQYF
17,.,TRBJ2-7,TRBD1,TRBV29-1,TGCAGCGTTGAAGTTATTGGTCAGGGACAGGGTTTGCTCGAGCAGTACTTC,CSVEVIGQGQGLLEQYF
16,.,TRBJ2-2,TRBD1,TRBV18,TGTACCAGCTCACCTGTCGGGACAGTTAACACCGGGGAGCTGTTTTTT,CTSSPVGTVNTGELFF
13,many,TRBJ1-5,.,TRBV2,TGTGCCAGCAGTGAAGAGGCACATCAGCCCCAGCATTTT,CASSEEAHQPQHF
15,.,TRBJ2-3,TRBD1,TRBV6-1,TGTGCCAGCAGTCCGGACAGGGGAGCATCCGATACGCAGTATTTT,CASSPDRGASDTQYF
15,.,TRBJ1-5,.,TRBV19,TGTGCCAGTAATTGGGGGGTGCTTAGCAATCAGCCCCAGCATTTT,CASNWGVLSNQPQHF
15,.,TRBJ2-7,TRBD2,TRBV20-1,TGCAGTGCTCATGACTCGCTAGCGGGAGGTCCCGAGCAGTACTTC,CSAHDSLAGGPEQYF
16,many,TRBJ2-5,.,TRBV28,TGTGCCAGCAGGCCTGTCGGGGGTTCTTTCGTAGAGACCCAGTACTTC,CASRPVGGSFVETQYF
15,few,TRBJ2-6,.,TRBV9,TGTGCCAGCAGCTCCAGAGGGGCTGGGGCCAACGTCCTGACTTTC,CASSSRGAGANVLTF
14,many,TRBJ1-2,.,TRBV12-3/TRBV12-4,TGTGCCAGCAGTTCCAGGGATTCGGGCTATGGCTACACCTTC,CASSSRDSGYGYTF
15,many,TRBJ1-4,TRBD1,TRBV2,TGTGCCAGCAGTCAGGGGGCGCGGTTATTCGAAAAACTGTTTTTT,CASSQGARLFEKLFF
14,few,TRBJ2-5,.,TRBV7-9,TGTGCCAGCACCGTACCAGGGCAACAAGAGACCCAGTACTTC,CASTVPGQQETQYF
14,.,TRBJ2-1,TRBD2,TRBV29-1,TGCAGCGTGGCGGGAGGGCGGGTCTACAATGAGCAGTTCTTC,CSVAGGRVYNEQFF
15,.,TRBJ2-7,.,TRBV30,TGTGCCTGGTCCGAGCTAGGGGGTTTGGGGGATGAGCAGTACTTC,CAWSELGGLGDEQYF
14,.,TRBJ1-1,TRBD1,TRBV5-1,TGCGCCAGCAGCCACAGGGGGGGAAGTACTGAAGCTTTCTTT,CASSHRGGSTEAFF
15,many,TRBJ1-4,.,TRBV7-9,TGTGCCAGCAGCTTAATCCCAGCGAGTAATGAAAAACTGTTTTTT,CASSLIPASNEKLFF
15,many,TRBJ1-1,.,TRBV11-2,TGTGCCAGCAGCTATGGTCCGGGGGCGAGCACTGAAGCTTTCTTT,CASSYGPGASTEAFF
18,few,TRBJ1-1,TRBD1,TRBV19,TGTGCCAGTAGTCCGCGACAGGGGGCGGCTAGTCTGGAAACTGAAGCTTTCTTT,CASSPRQGAASLETEAFF
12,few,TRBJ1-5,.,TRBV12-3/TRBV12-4,TGTGCCAGCAGTCCGGCCGGTCAGCCCCAGCATTTT,CASSPAGQPQHF
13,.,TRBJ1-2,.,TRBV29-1,TGCAGCGTTGTTAACAGGGCGGACTATGGCTACACCTTC,CSVVNRADYGYTF
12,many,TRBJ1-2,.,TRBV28,TGTGCCAGCAGTTTATTGGCAGGGGCTTTCACCTTC,CASSLLAGAFTF
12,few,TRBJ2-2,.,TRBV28,TGTGCCAGCAGGGCTGGCACCGGGGAGCTGTTTTTT,CASRAGTGELFF
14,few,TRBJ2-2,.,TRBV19,TGTGCCAGTAGTGGGACGGCGTTGGCCGGGGAGCTGTTTTTT,CASSGTALAGELFF
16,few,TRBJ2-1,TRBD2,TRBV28,TGTGCCAGCAGTTTATCAGGGACTAGCGGGAGATCTGAGCAGTTCTTC,CASSLSGTSGRSEQFF
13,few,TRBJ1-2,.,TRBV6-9,TGTGCCAGCAGTTGGGGGATCGTGGATGGCTACACCTTC,CASSWGIVDGYTF
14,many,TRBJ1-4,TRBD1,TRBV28,TGTGCCAGCAGGAGGACAGGGGCAGGGGAAAAACTGTTTTTT,CASRRTGAGEKLFF
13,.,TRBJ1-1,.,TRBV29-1,TGCAGCGTTCATACGGGGGAAGGCACTGAAGCTTTCTTT,CSVHTGEGTEAFF
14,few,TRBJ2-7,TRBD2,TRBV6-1,TGTGCCAGCAGTTCGACTAGCCTGACCTACGAGCAGTACTTC,CASSSTSLTYEQYF
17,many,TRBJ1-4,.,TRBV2,TGTGCCAGCAGTGTGCAGGGTGGGGCGGCAACTAATGAAAAACTGTTTTTT,CASSVQGGAATNEKLFF
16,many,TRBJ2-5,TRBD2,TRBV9,TGTGCCAGCAGCGTAGACGGGACTAGCCGTCGAGAGACCCAGTACTTC,CASSVDGTSRRETQYF
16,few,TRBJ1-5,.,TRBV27,TGTGCCAGCAGTTTATTCGGGGGAGCGGGCAATCAGCCCCAGCATTTT,CASSLFGGAGNQPQHF
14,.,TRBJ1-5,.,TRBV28,TGTGCCAGCGGACGGGACGGTAGCAATCAGCCCCAGCATTTT,CASGRDGSNQPQHF
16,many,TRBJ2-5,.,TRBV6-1,TGTGCCAGCAGAACCGACACAAAAGACAGGCAAGAGACCCAGTACTTC,CASRTDTKDRQETQYF
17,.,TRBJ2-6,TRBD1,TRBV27,TGTGCCAGAGGGGCGGGACAGGGTCCTTTCGGGGCCAACGTCCTGACTTTC,CARGAGQGPFGANVLTF
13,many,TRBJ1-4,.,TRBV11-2,TGTGCCAGCAGCTTACAAGTGTATGAAAAACTGTTTTTT,CASSLQVYEKLFF
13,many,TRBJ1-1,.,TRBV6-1,TGTGCCACCCGGACAGCAAGGAACACTGAAGCTTTCTTT,CATRTARNTEAFF
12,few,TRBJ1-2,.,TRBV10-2,TGCGCCAGCAGATCAGGGCAGTATGGCTACACCTTC,CASRSGQYGYTF
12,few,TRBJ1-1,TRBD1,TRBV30,TGTGCCTGGGAGACAGGGGGAACTGAAGCTTTCTTT,CAWETGGTEAFF
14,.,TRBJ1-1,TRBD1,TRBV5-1,TGCGCCAGCAGCTTGATGACAGGGAGGACTGAAGCTTTCTTT,CASSLMTGRTEAFF
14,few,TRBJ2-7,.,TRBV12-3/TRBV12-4,TGTGCCAGCGGTATACAGGGACTGTCCTACGAGCAGTACTTC,CASGIQGLSYEQYF
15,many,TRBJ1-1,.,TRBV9,TGTGCCAGCAGCGTAGAACCGGGGGGGAACACTGAAGCTTTCTTT,CASSVEPGGNTEAFF
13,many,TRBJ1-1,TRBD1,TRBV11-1,TGTGCCAGCAGCGTCCGACAGGGGTTGCCAGCTTTCTTT,CASSVRQGLPAFF
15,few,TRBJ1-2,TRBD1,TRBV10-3,TGTGCCATCAGTGGCGCCGGGACAGGGAACTATGGCTACACCTTC,CAISGAGTGNYGYTF
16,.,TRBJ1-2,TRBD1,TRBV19,TGTGCCAGTAGTACAAAGCCGGGACAGGGGGCGAGCGGCTACACCTTC,CASSTKPGQGASGYTF